The 27 T cell receptor beta chains below come from one sample, sequenced in a study of type 1 and type 2 diabetes patients. Amplification started from genomic DNA. Amplification of the beta chain CDR3 used 30 forward and 13 reverse multiplex primers. TCRdb called the multiplex PCR reads again in MiXCR, with one record for every CDR3 protein. The sample shows around 300,000 distinct CDR3 sequences, over 45% of them seen only once. Sequenced material: peripheral blood mononuclear cells (PBMCs). The receptors come from a young man with type 2 diabetes.

The chain has TRBV7-2 and TRBJ2-5, with D tentatively TRBD1 (5 bases). CDR3 length: 15 residues. CDR1 and CDR2 (germline): SGHTA, FQGNSA. The V and J ends lost 0 bases and 2 bases respectively, with 10 bases between them. CDR3 loop: CASSLAVGAQETQYF. The CDR3 nucleotides are TGTGCCAGCAGCTTAGCCGTAGGGGCGCAAGAGACCCAGTACTTC. Together with reference TRBV7-2 and TRBJ2-5, the CDR3 gives the full variable domain: GAGVSQSPSNKVTEKGKDVELRCDPISGHTALYWYRQSLGQGLEFLIYFQGNSAPDKSGLPSDRFSAERTGGSVSTLTIQRTQQEDSAVYLCASSLAVGAQETQYFGPGTRLLVL.

This CDR3 is CASSTSDRGSYEQYF. The CDR3 DNA reads TGTGCCAGTAGTACCTCGGACAGGGGTTCCTACGAGCAGTACTTC. The chain has TRBV19 and TRBJ2-7; the match to TRBD1 covers 9 bases. The CDR3 loop spans 15 amino acids. V trimming: 4 bases; J trimming: 1 base; junction bases outside the gene matches: 5. Germline loops: CDR1 LNHDA, CDR2 SQIVND (reference sequence).

The chain links TRBV5-1 to TRBJ2-7; D ambiguous. Germline V CDR1 and CDR2: SGHRS, YFSETQ. The length of the CDR3 is 15 residues. V lost 2 bases and J lost 6, with 18 bases in between. The CDR3 protein is CASSFSDDIKAEQYF. CDR3 in DNA: TGCGCCAGCAGCTTCTCGGACGATATAAAGGCCGAGCAGTACTTC.

This clonotype was observed a few times. CDR3 coding DNA: TGCAGTGCGTACCCTAGCATGCAATCCGGAGAGACCCAGTACTTC. Amino acids: CSAYPSMQSGETQYF. This chain joins TRBV20-1 and TRBJ2-5, with D possibly being TRBD2 (5 bases). The CDR3 covers 15 residues. The ends were cut back, 6 bases at V and 4 bases at J, with 21 bases in the middle. CDR1 is DFQATT and CDR2 is SNEGSKA in the germline V gene (reference sequence).

This chain links TRBV5-1 with TRBJ2-5; a possible D gene is TRBD2 (7 bases). The CDR3 contains 14 residues. Germline-derived CDR1 and CDR2 are SGHRS and YFSETQ. V lost 0 bases, J lost 4 bases, and 10 bases lay in between. CDR3 in DNA: TGCGCCAGCAGCTTGGAGGGGGGGATAGAGACCCAGTACTTC. This codes for CASSLEGGIETQYF.

The chain combines TRBV6-1 with TRBJ2-2, with D hard to call. This CDR3 is 16 amino acids long. The germline V gene encodes CDR1 MNHNS and CDR2 SASEGT. Trimming removed 6 bases from V and 0 bases from J, with 14 bases in between. CDR3 sequence (DNA): TGTGCCAGCAGGACCCGTAGTGTAGCGAACACCGGGGAGCTGTTTTTT. Translating gives CASRTRSVANTGELFF.

The chain couples TRBV13 to TRBJ1-2; unclear D gene. This CDR3 region has 15 residues. The V gene lost 1 base and the J gene lost 1 base, with 10 bases spanning the gap. Germline-derived CDR1 and CDR2 are PRHDT and FYEKMQ (reference sequence). This CDR3 is CASSLAAAVNYGYTF. The CDR3 DNA reads TGTGCCAGCAGCTTAGCTGCAGCAGTTAACTATGGCTACACCTTC.

V is TRBV20-1 and J is TRBJ2-5, with 8 bases aligning to TRBD2. The assigned J gene may be wrong: the sequence end matches TRBJ2-7 better. This CDR3 is built from 15 residues. CDR1 and CDR2 from the germline V gene are DFQATT and SNEGSKA (reference sequence). The CDR3 loop is CSARKGAGVLYEQYF. The CDR3, as DNA: TGCAGTGCTAGAAAGGGAGCGGGAGTTTTATACGAGCAGTACTTC.

V is TRBV12-3 or TRBV12-4 and J is TRBJ2-7, with 9 bases matching TRBD1. After removal of 8 bases from V and 4 bases from J, the junction contained 6 bases not matched to a gene. The CDR3 loop spans 13 amino acids. CDR3 loop: CASRDREVYEQYF. The CDR3, as DNA: TGTGCCAGCCGGGACAGGGAAGTATACGAGCAGTACTTC.

The table lists this clonotype with a few counts. The rearrangement joins TRBV12-3 or TRBV12-4 to TRBJ2-6, with 7 positions matching TRBD2. The length of the CDR3 is 19 residues. V lost 3 bases, J lost 0 bases, and 11 bases stayed unmatched. CDR3 amino acids: CASSFMLGGKASGANVLTF. CDR3 sequence (DNA): TGTGCCAGCAGTTTTATGTTGGGAGGGAAGGCCTCTGGGGCCAACGTCCTGACTTTC.

The chain employs TRBV7-8 and TRBJ2-3; D remains ambiguous. CDR1 and CDR2 (germline): SGHVS, FQNEAQ. Trimming cost V 2 bases and J 1 base, with 13 bases left between them. The CDR3 extends over 16 amino acids. The CDR3 DNA is TGTGCCAGCAGCTTATTATTATCTCCTGGCACAGATACGCAGTATTTT. This translates into CASSLLLSPGTDTQYF.

Only a few counts were recorded for this clonotype. The V call is TRBV2, the J call TRBJ2-7; weak D call: TRBD1 (6 bases). CDR1 and CDR2 (germline): SNHLY, FYNNEI. The V gene lost 7 bases and the J gene lost 3 bases, with 19 bases spanning the gap. CDR3 length: 15 amino acids. CDR3: CASTQEGTSRYEQYF. The CDR3 region has the DNA TGTGCCAGCACTCAGGAAGGGACATCACGCTACGAGCAGTACTTC.

This clonotype was recorded a few times. J is TRBJ2-7 and V is TRBV7-3; 11 nucleotides agree with TRBD2. The CDR3 consists of 15 residues. The V gene end was trimmed by 4 bases and the J gene end by 3 bases; junction bases not matched to a gene: 5. In germline, CDR1 is SGHTA, CDR2 FQGTGA. CDR3 nucleotides: TGTGCCAGCAGCTCGGGACTAGCGGTACACTACGAGCAGTACTTC. It specifies CASSSGLAVHYEQYF.

CDR3 in DNA: TGTGCCAGCAGCTTAGGCGGACAGAAAGAGACCCAGTACTTC. Protein product: CASSLGGQKETQYF. The chain employs TRBV7-6 and TRBJ2-5; D is possibly TRBD1 (6 bases). Trimming removed 1 base from V and 3 bases from J, with 9 bases in between. The CDR3 length is 14 residues. Germline assignment: CDR1 SGHVS and CDR2 FNYEAQ.

As regards this clonotype: A read error is possible here, since a much larger clone lies one base away. The V and J genes are TRBV25-1 and TRBJ1-2; no clear D. The CDR3 spans 12 residues. Germline V gene data show CDR1 as MGHDK and CDR2 as SYGVNS. Trimming left V 6 bases short and J 5 bases short, with 10 bases between. This CDR3 is CASSDGPYGYTF. The CDR3 DNA follows: TGTGCCAGCAGCGACGGGCCTTATGGCTACACCTTC.

The V gene is TRBV10-3, the J gene TRBJ2-3; D uncertain. The CDR3 is 10 amino acids. The germline V gene encodes CDR1 ENHRY and CDR2 SYGVKD. V was cut by 8 bases and J by 6 bases, with 6 bases left in between. The CDR3: CAIPPDTQYF. In DNA form, the CDR3 reads TGTGCCATCCCCCCCGATACGCAGTATTTT.

The V and J genes are TRBV19 and TRBJ2-6, with D possibly being TRBD1 or TRBD2 (6 bases each). Germline V gene sequence: CDR1 LNHDA, CDR2 SQIVND (reference sequence). The CDR3 is 16 amino acids. V lost 3 bases to trimming and J lost 2 bases, with 11 bases between them. For the CDR3, the DNA is TGTGCCAGTAGTATTCCGGGGGCCACTGGGGCCAACGTCCTGACTTTC. It yields the protein CASSIPGATGANVLTF.

Here the CDR3 DNA reads TGCAGTGCTAGAGATTTTCGCCAGGGGGCGCACGAGCAGTACTTC. Protein product: CSARDFRQGAHEQYF. The rearrangement links TRBV20-1 to TRBJ2-7; 8 positions match TRBD1. The germline V gene encodes CDR1 DFQATT and CDR2 SNEGSKA (reference sequence). Trimming cost V 0 bases and J 5 bases; bases outside gene matches: 9. The CDR3 runs 15 residues.

Points on this clonotype: At one end, the junction sequence differs from germline, possibly due to a read error. The chain is built from TRBV27 and TRBJ2-6; TRBD1 might be the D (6 bases). CDR1 MNHEY and CDR2 SMNVEV come from the germline V gene (reference sequence). The CDR3 length is 12 residues. CDR3 sequence (DNA): TGTGCCAGCAGTACAGGGACCGCCCCTCCGGACTTC. It encodes CASSTGTAPPDF.

The rearrangement joins TRBV19 to TRBJ2-6; D gene unclear. Trimming left V 4 bases short and J 0 bases short, with 10 bases between. There are 16 residues in the CDR3. Germline loops: CDR1 LNHDA, CDR2 SQIVND (reference sequence). The CDR3: CASSKESSSGANVLTF. The DNA of the CDR3 is TGTGCCAGTAGTAAGGAGTCTAGCTCTGGGGCCAACGTCCTGACTTTC.

This chain uses TRBV2 with TRBJ2-3; 10 bases are a match to TRBD2. The CDR3 is 19 residues long. The trim removed 1 base at V and 6 bases at J, leaving 16 bases unmatched. CDR1 and CDR2 (germline): SNHLY, FYNNEI. CDR3 bases: TGTGCCAGCAGTGAAGAGGCCGGAAGTCTAGCGGGAGAGGGGGATACGCAGTATTTT. It is translated as CASSEEAGSLAGEGDTQYF.

Turning to this clonotype: A much larger clone lies one base from this, so it may be a read error. The rearrangement links TRBV19 to TRBJ1-1, with no clear D. The CDR3 loop spans 13 amino acids. The V gene lost 10 bases and the J gene lost 1 base, with 13 bases spanning the gap. Germline V gene sequence: CDR1 LNHDA, CDR2 SQIVND (reference sequence). The CDR3 nucleotides read TGTGCCATTGTGAGCCAAGAGAACACTGAAGCTTTCTTT. Its protein product is CAIVSQENTEAFF.

This clonotype occurred a few times. J is TRBJ1-5 and V is TRBV19; perhaps TRBD1 as D (5 bases). This CDR3 spans 14 amino acids. CDR1 is LNHDA and CDR2 is SQIVND in the germline V gene (reference sequence). V lost 6 bases to trimming and J lost 4 bases, with 13 bases between them. CDR3: CASSDRSLNQPQHF. DNA for the CDR3: TGTGCCAGTAGCGACAGATCCCTTAATCAGCCCCAGCATTTT.

The table lists this clonotype with a few counts. The V call is TRBV19, the J call TRBJ2-2; 9 bases match TRBD1. Trimming at V came to 2 bases and at J to 5 bases, leaving 3 bases not matched to a gene. Looked up from germline, CDR1 is LNHDA and CDR2 is SQIVND (reference sequence). This CDR3 spans 15 amino acids. CDR3 sequence: CASSIPGTGTGELFF. As DNA, the CDR3 is TGTGCCAGTAGTATACCCGGGACAGGGACCGGGGAGCTGTTTTTT.

J is TRBJ1-4 and V is TRBV19; the D is unclear. Trimming pared 4 bases from V and 0 bases from J, leaving 12 bases between. Germline loops: CDR1 LNHDA, CDR2 SQIVND (reference sequence). The CDR3 is made up of 16 amino acids. The CDR3 is CASSKRATATNEKLFF. The DNA for the CDR3 is TGTGCCAGTAGTAAGCGGGCGACGGCAACTAATGAAAAACTGTTTTTT. Complete variable domain (other parts from reference TRBV19 and TRBJ1-4): DGGITQSPKYLFRKEGQNVTLSCEQNLNHDAMYWYRQDPGQGLRLIYYSQIVNDFQKGDIAEGYSVSREKKESFPLTVTSAQKNPTAFYLCASSKRATATNEKLFFGSGTQLSVL.

V gene TRBV12-3 or TRBV12-4 combines with J gene TRBJ1-2; D is possibly TRBD1 (6 bases). Trimming took 5 bases from V and 8 from J, leaving 18 bases between them. The CDR3 runs to 14 residues. The CDR3: CASSVGGGAGGYTF. For the CDR3, the DNA is TGTGCCAGCAGTGTAGGGGGGGGAGCGGGAGGCTACACCTTC.

The V and J genes are TRBV2 and TRBJ1-5, with 9 bases lining up with TRBD1. V gave up 6 bases and J gave up 4 bases; unmatched junction bases: 10. Germline V CDR1 and CDR2: SNHLY, FYNNEI. The CDR3 sequence is 16 residues long. The CDR3 nucleotides are TGTGCCAGCAGGGAATCCGGGACAGGGTGGAATCAGCCCCAGCATTTT. This gives the protein CASRESGTGWNQPQHF.